Here is one T cell receptor beta chain with its context. Antigen unknown. This entry comes from a study of regulatory T cells. Study results and limitations: Skewed V and J usage and few unique V-J pairs marked patient repertoires, most in Tregs. Hydrophobic residues at CDR3 positions 6 and 7 were enriched in conventional CD4+ T cells of CD3G-deficient patients.

Every patient with CD3G deficiency had evidence of autoimmunity. Patients, 2 to 39 years old, had expanded memory T-cell proportions. Sorting split CD4+ cells into CD25-high CD127-low Tregs and CD25-low CD127-high conventional T cells. Amplification used 52 TRBV primers and 13 TRBJ primers. Generated by immunoSEQ multiplex PCR, the TCRdb table keeps only in-frame clones and is missing some. The sample lists some 29,000 clones, roughly 92% seen once, with 1.5% to 1.8% in the top ten. The CDR3 has 13 amino acids. Germline-derived CDR1 and CDR2 are SGHTA and FQGTGA. The V and J ends lost 5 bases and 11 bases, in that order; junction bases with no gene match: 10.

Sequenced material: conventional CD4+ T cells sorted from blood. The J gene is TRBJ2-3, the V gene TRBV7-3; TRBD2 aligns across 7 bases. This TCR was recovered from a person aged 18 to 30 with CD3G deficiency. The CDR3 loop is CASSPRLGGRQYF. The CDR3 DNA sequence: TGTGCCAGCAGCCCCCGACTGGGCGGGAGGCAGTATTTT.